This passage covers 2 T cell receptor beta chains from one sample sequenced in a study of CD8 T cells in Susac syndrome. With random hexamers, reverse transcription was performed on about 0.5 to 1 ug of RNA. TCRdb fed the immunoSEQ multiplex PCR reads into MiXCR, producing one record per CDR3 protein. The sample yields some 100,000 distinct CDR3 sequences, less than 95% seen once. Sequencing input: CD8+ T cells from PBMCs. The origin of the receptors is a human donor in good health.

This sequence joins TRBV7-2 and TRBJ1-1; D unresolved. In germline, CDR1 is SGHTA, CDR2 FQGNSA. The CDR3 has 13 residues. Deletions cut 2 bases from V and 1 base from J, with 5 bases between. The CDR3 protein is CASSLKRNTEAFF. CDR3 in DNA: TGTGCCAGCAGCTTAAAAAGGAACACTGAAGCTTTCTTT.

The rearrangement joins TRBV7-9 to TRBJ1-2; D is unclear. Trimming removed 5 bases at V and 0 bases at J, with 10 bases between. The CDR3 has 14 residues. Germline V lookup: CDR1 SEHNR, CDR2 FQNEAQ (reference sequence). Written as DNA, the CDR3 is TGTGCCAGCAGCCGCGGTGGGGCTAACTATGGCTACACCTTC. The encoded protein is CASSRGGANYGYTF.